The rows below give T cell receptor beta chains drawn from one sample of a study of blood T cell repertoires in COVID-19. Sequencing was performed with immunoSEQ multiplex PCR; in TCRdb, only in-frame clones are kept and a portion is missing. The profile shows fewer than 150,000 clones, about 90% of them singletons. Material for sequencing was peripheral blood. The origin of the receptors is a man aged 65 to 85 who had recovered from COVID-19. The CDR3 runs from the conserved cysteine through the conserved F or W. Fields, in order: V gene, D gene, J gene, clone size, CDR3 protein, CDR3 DNA. A D gene is named only where the DNA matches it firmly. Not all rows give a size; the values are once, few, many and, for expanded clones, a class.

v_gene: TRBV5-1
d_gene: -
j_gene: TRBJ1-6
abundance: -
CDR3aa: CASSLEGDRNSPLHF
CDR3nt: TGCGCCAGCAGCTTGGAGGGGGACCGCAATTCACCCCTCCACTTT

v_gene: TRBV10-3
d_gene: TRBD1
j_gene: TRBJ1-2
abundance: -
CDR3aa: CAISGGQAFLYGYTF
CDR3nt: TGTGCCATCAGTGGGGGACAGGCTTTTTTGTATGGCTACACCTTC

v_gene: TRBV27
d_gene: -
j_gene: TRBJ2-2
abundance: -
CDR3aa: CASSFCVGGGCTGELFF
CDR3nt: TGTGCCAGCAGTTTTTGCGTTGGTGGAGGATGCACCGGGGAGCTGTTTTTT

v_gene: TRBV28
d_gene: TRBD1
j_gene: TRBJ1-6
abundance: -
CDR3aa: CASSLADRDRVNSPLHF
CDR3nt: TGTGCCAGCAGTTTGGCGGACAGGGACCGCGTGAATTCACCCCTCCACTTT

v_gene: TRBV28
d_gene: TRBD2
j_gene: TRBJ2-5
abundance: -
CDR3aa: CASSDPAGVLETQYF
CDR3nt: TGTGCCAGCAGTGATCCCGCGGGAGTACTCGAGACCCAGTACTTC

v_gene: TRBV3-1/TRBV3-2
d_gene: -
j_gene: TRBJ1-5
abundance: -
CDR3aa: CASSQDLAGSGNQPQHF
CDR3nt: TGTGCCAGCAGCCAAGATTTAGCCGGGTCGGGAAATCAGCCCCAGCATTTT

v_gene: TRBV7-2
d_gene: TRBD2
j_gene: TRBJ2-1
abundance: once
CDR3aa: CASSLGLLPGLAGFNEQFF
CDR3nt: TGTGCCAGCAGCTTAGGGTTGCTTCCGGGGCTAGCGGGATTCAATGAGCAGTTCTTC

v_gene: TRBV3-1/TRBV3-2
d_gene: TRBD2
j_gene: TRBJ2-7
abundance: -
CDR3aa: CASSQVAGVEQYF
CDR3nt: TGTGCCAGCAGCCAAGTCGCGGGAGTCGAGCAGTACTTC

v_gene: TRBV15
d_gene: -
j_gene: TRBJ1-2
abundance: -
CDR3aa: CATSGPHYGYTF
CDR3nt: TGTGCCACCAGCGGCCCGCACTATGGCTACACCTTC

v_gene: TRBV28
d_gene: -
j_gene: TRBJ1-2
abundance: -
CDR3aa: CASSLSLGLTYGYTF
CDR3nt: TGTGCCAGCAGTTTATCCCTGGGGCTAACCTATGGCTACACCTTC

v_gene: TRBV6-2/TRBV6-3
d_gene: TRBD1
j_gene: TRBJ2-6
abundance: once
CDR3aa: CASSYTAGTGTSGANVLTF
CDR3nt: TGTGCCAGCAGTTACACCGCCGGGACAGGGACCTCTGGGGCCAACGTCCTGACTTTC

v_gene: TRBV7-9
d_gene: -
j_gene: TRBJ2-1
abundance: few
CDR3aa: CASSPLPLAASYNEQFF
CDR3nt: TGTGCCAGCAGTCCCCTCCCTCTTGCGGCCTCCTACAATGAGCAGTTCTTC

v_gene: TRBV7-9
d_gene: TRBD1
j_gene: TRBJ1-6
abundance: few
CDR3aa: CASSLVNRGISPLHF
CDR3nt: TGTGCCAGCAGCTTAGTGAACAGGGGGATTTCACCCCTCCACTTT

v_gene: TRBV9
d_gene: -
j_gene: TRBJ2-6
abundance: -
CDR3aa: CASKGGGANVLTF
CDR3nt: TGTGCCAGCAAGGGAGGCGGGGCCAACGTCCTGACTTTC

v_gene: TRBV7-8
d_gene: -
j_gene: TRBJ2-1
abundance: -
CDR3aa: CASRLGDNYNEQFF
CDR3nt: TGTGCCAGCCGCCTCGGGGATAACTACAATGAGCAGTTCTTC

v_gene: TRBV4-3
d_gene: TRBD1
j_gene: TRBJ2-1
abundance: once
CDR3aa: CASSQDVGQSSYNEQFF
CDR3nt: TGCGCCAGCAGCCAAGACGTGGGACAGAGCTCCTACAATGAGCAGTTCTTC

v_gene: TRBV15
d_gene: -
j_gene: TRBJ2-7
abundance: -
CDR3aa: CATSRDRRVSYEQYF
CDR3nt: TGTGCCACCAGCAGAGATCGGAGGGTGTCCTACGAGCAGTACTTC

v_gene: TRBV3-1/TRBV3-2
d_gene: TRBD1
j_gene: TRBJ1-2
abundance: -
CDR3aa: CASSPYGTDSYGYTF
CDR3nt: TGTGCCAGCAGCCCTTACGGGACAGACTCCTATGGCTACACCTTC

v_gene: TRBV7-8
d_gene: -
j_gene: TRBJ2-3
abundance: -
CDR3aa: CASSLGPTDTQYF
CDR3nt: TGTGCCAGCAGCTTAGGGCCCACAGATACGCAGTATTTT

v_gene: TRBV5-1
d_gene: -
j_gene: TRBJ2-7
abundance: -
CDR3aa: CASSLVEASYEQYF
CDR3nt: TGCGCCAGCAGCTTGGTTGAGGCCAGCTACGAGCAGTACTTC

v_gene: TRBV11-2
d_gene: -
j_gene: TRBJ1-5
abundance: -
CDR3aa: CASSLQDSNQPQHF
CDR3nt: TGTGCCAGCAGCTTACAGGATAGCAATCAGCCCCAGCATTTT

v_gene: TRBV6-5
d_gene: -
j_gene: TRBJ2-1
abundance: once
CDR3aa: CASSLTATEYNEQFF
CDR3nt: TGTGCCAGCAGTTTAACCGCGACAGAATACAATGAGCAGTTCTTC

v_gene: TRBV5-1
d_gene: -
j_gene: TRBJ2-7
abundance: -
CDR3aa: CASSLGLVGYEQYF
CDR3nt: TGCGCCAGCAGCTTGGGACTAGTAGGGTACGAGCAGTACTTC

v_gene: TRBV5-1
d_gene: TRBD1
j_gene: TRBJ1-1
abundance: -
CDR3aa: CASSPDRGLNTEAFF
CDR3nt: TGCGCCAGCAGCCCCGACAGGGGGCTGAACACTGAAGCTTTCTTT

v_gene: TRBV6-2/TRBV6-3
d_gene: TRBD2
j_gene: TRBJ2-1
abundance: -
CDR3aa: CASSYGTSGRGEQFF
CDR3nt: TGTGCCAGCAGTTACGGGACTAGCGGGAGAGGTGAGCAGTTCTTC

v_gene: TRBV11-2
d_gene: TRBD1
j_gene: TRBJ2-2
abundance: -
CDR3aa: CASSLVQQGGTGELFF
CDR3nt: TGTGCCAGCAGCTTAGTGCAACAGGGGGGCACCGGGGAGCTGTTTTTT

v_gene: TRBV7-2
d_gene: -
j_gene: TRBJ2-1
abundance: -
CDR3aa: CASSPGRAVEQFF
CDR3nt: TGTGCCAGCAGCCCCGGGCGGGCGGTTGAGCAGTTCTTC

v_gene: TRBV2
d_gene: TRBD2
j_gene: TRBJ2-5
abundance: once
CDR3aa: CASSESLAGGRETQYF
CDR3nt: TGTGCCAGCAGTGAAAGCCTAGCGGGGGGAAGGGAGACCCAGTACTTC

v_gene: TRBV7-9
d_gene: -
j_gene: TRBJ1-3
abundance: -
CDR3aa: CASSPPPRVGGNTIYF
CDR3nt: TGTGCCAGCAGCCCTCCCCCGAGGGTGGGTGGAAACACCATATATTTT

v_gene: TRBV6-5
d_gene: TRBD1
j_gene: TRBJ2-7
abundance: -
CDR3aa: CASSKLGQSPYEQYF
CDR3nt: TGTGCCAGCAGTAAATTGGGACAGAGCCCCTACGAGCAGTACTTC

v_gene: TRBV7-2
d_gene: -
j_gene: TRBJ2-1
abundance: -
CDR3aa: CASGSSYNEQFF
CDR3nt: TGTGCCAGCGGGAGCTCCTACAATGAGCAGTTCTTC

v_gene: TRBV6-2/TRBV6-3
d_gene: TRBD2
j_gene: TRBJ2-1
abundance: -
CDR3aa: CASSERQREGPYNEQFF
CDR3nt: TGTGCCAGCAGCGAGCGACAGCGGGAGGGCCCCTACAATGAGCAGTTCTTC

v_gene: TRBV5-6
d_gene: TRBD1
j_gene: TRBJ2-2
abundance: -
CDR3aa: CASSKTGVNTGELFF
CDR3nt: TGTGCCAGCAGCAAGACAGGGGTAAACACCGGGGAGCTGTTTTTT

v_gene: TRBV5-6
d_gene: -
j_gene: TRBJ1-3
abundance: -
CDR3aa: CASSLGTVSGNTIYF
CDR3nt: TGTGCCAGCAGCTTGGGGACAGTCTCTGGAAACACCATATATTTT

v_gene: TRBV2
d_gene: TRBD1
j_gene: TRBJ1-5
abundance: -
CDR3aa: CASSEQGNSNQPQHF
CDR3nt: TGTGCCAGCAGCGAACAGGGGAATAGCAATCAGCCCCAGCATTTT

v_gene: TRBV6-5
d_gene: -
j_gene: TRBJ2-3
abundance: -
CDR3aa: CASAPGQSTDTQYF
CDR3nt: TGTGCCAGCGCTCCAGGGCAGAGCACAGATACGCAGTATTTT

v_gene: TRBV19
d_gene: -
j_gene: TRBJ2-3
abundance: -
CDR3aa: CASRDFGNTDTQYF
CDR3nt: TGTGCCAGTAGGGACTTTGGGAACACAGATACGCAGTATTTT

v_gene: TRBV2
d_gene: -
j_gene: TRBJ1-2
abundance: -
CDR3aa: CASSRTGSGDYGYTF
CDR3nt: TGTGCCAGCAGTCGTACAGGGTCTGGTGACTATGGCTACACCTTC

v_gene: TRBV19
d_gene: -
j_gene: TRBJ2-2
abundance: -
CDR3aa: CASSIPRGWSPGELFF
CDR3nt: TGTGCCAGTAGTATACCCCGGGGGTGGAGCCCCGGGGAGCTGTTTTTT

v_gene: TRBV5-1
d_gene: -
j_gene: TRBJ2-1
abundance: many
CDR3aa: CASSLAQVGDEQFF
CDR3nt: TGCGCCAGCAGCTTGGCACAGGTGGGCGATGAGCAGTTCTTC

v_gene: TRBV6-4
d_gene: -
j_gene: TRBJ2-7
abundance: -
CDR3aa: CASRLFQGRHYEQYF
CDR3nt: TGTGCCAGCAGGTTATTTCAGGGGCGCCACTACGAGCAGTACTTC

v_gene: TRBV6-5
d_gene: -
j_gene: TRBJ1-5
abundance: -
CDR3aa: CASSYEGDQPQHF
CDR3nt: TGTGCCAGCAGTTACGAGGGGGATCAGCCCCAGCATTTT

v_gene: TRBV7-3
d_gene: -
j_gene: TRBJ2-1
abundance: -
CDR3aa: CASSLPGNEQFF
CDR3nt: TGTGCCAGCAGCCTACCCGGGAATGAGCAGTTCTTC

v_gene: TRBV10-3
d_gene: TRBD2
j_gene: TRBJ2-1
abundance: -
CDR3aa: CAIRRDYTSYNEQFF
CDR3nt: TGTGCCATCAGAAGGGACTACACGTCTTACAATGAGCAGTTCTTC

v_gene: TRBV6-5
d_gene: -
j_gene: TRBJ2-3
abundance: -
CDR3aa: CASSYEVLDTQYF
CDR3nt: TGTGCCAGCAGTTACGAGGTCTTAGATACGCAGTATTTT

v_gene: TRBV5-6
d_gene: -
j_gene: TRBJ1-6
abundance: few
CDR3aa: CASSRTPDSPLHF
CDR3nt: TGTGCCAGCAGCCGGACACCGGATTCACCCCTCCACTTT